This TCR beta chain was observed in a study of CD8 T cells in Susac syndrome. Random hexamers were used to reverse transcribe the RNA input (about 0.5 to 1 ug). TCRdb itself ran the immunoSEQ multiplex PCR reads through MiXCR, one entry per CDR3 protein. The repertoire includes about 150,000 distinct CDR3 sequences, nearly 97% of them detected once, and 0.14% to 0.15% sits in the top ten. CDR1 MNHEY and CDR2 SMNVEV come from the germline V gene (reference sequence). V was pared by 3 bases and J by 1 base, with 12 bases between. This CDR3 has 15 amino acids. The J gene is TRBJ2-5, the V gene TRBV27; D is ambiguous. The clonotype comes from a human donor with multiple sclerosis. The sample was CD8+ T cells from PBMCs. The CDR3 nucleotides are TGTGCCAGCAGTTTGGAGTGGGCCCCCCAAGAGACCCAGTACTTC. Translating it yields CASSLEWAPQETQYF.